This note documents a single T cell receptor (beta chain) sequence. Its antigen is not identified. This entry comes from a study of T cells in localized non-small cell lung cancer. V was pared by 1 base and J by 7 bases, with 8 bases of the junction left unmatched. Germline CDR1 and CDR2: SGHRS and YFSETQ. The CDR3 covers 16 residues. Study-level findings and limits: Owing to sequencing of a solitary tumor region, heterogeneity cannot be discounted. A raised T cell density in blood coincided with lengthier overall survival. In uninvolved adjacent lung, T cell clonality reached its highest value, exceeding tumor. The appearance of a median approximately 60 of the top 100 tumor clones was seen in adjacent lung.

Here immunoSEQ multiplex PCR was the method, and the copy in TCRdb shows in-frame clones only, minus some. The table has under 65,000 clones, about four fifths seen once. The sample was peripheral blood, taken before any cancer treatment. The rearrangement joins TRBV5-1 to TRBJ2-1, with 10 bases that match TRBD2. The TCR sequence derives from a female donor of 60 years or more with stage II squamous cell lung carcinoma. In nucleotides, the CDR3 is TGCGCCAGCAGCTTGCTAGCGGGGGCCTCTACGAATGAGCAGTTCTTC. Encoded protein: CASSLLAGASTNEQFF.